Each of the 5 T cell receptor beta chains below was sequenced from the same sample in a study of cytomegalovirus exposure and HLA in healthy donors. The protocol was immunoSEQ multiplex PCR, while the TCRdb copy is restricted to in-frame clones and leaves out a portion. This table holds about 140,000 clones, roughly 90% found once. Sequenced material: PBMCs. The receptors were sampled from a man younger than 35 in good health and CMV-seronegative.

The table lists this clone with a count of one. This rearrangement joins TRBV29-1 to TRBJ1-3; 7 bases align to TRBD1. Trimming cost V 0 bases and J 0 bases; bases outside gene matches: 8. This CDR3 has 17 residues. CDR1 is SQVTM, CDR2 ANQGSEA, per germline. The CDR3 region is CSVEDVEGAFSGNTIYF. Here the CDR3 DNA reads TGCAGCGTTGAAGATGTGGAGGGGGCTTTCTCTGGAAACACCATATATTTT.

This chain joins TRBV6-1 and TRBJ2-5; TRBD1 matches 9 bases. The CDR3 runs to 17 residues. V trimming: 1 base; J trimming: 2 bases; junction bases outside the gene matches: 8. Germline loops: CDR1 MNHNS, CDR2 SASEGT. CDR3 residues: CASSEGPGQGPQETQYF. The CDR3 region has the DNA TGTGCCAGCAGTGAAGGACCGGGACAGGGCCCACAAGAGACCCAGTACTTC.

This chain links TRBV6-1 with TRBJ1-5; D remains unclear. Germline assignment: CDR1 MNHNS and CDR2 SASEGT. The CDR3 consists of 15 residues. V was cut by 1 base and J by 0 bases, with 7 bases left in between. CDR3 DNA: TGTGCCAGCAGTGAAGGCAGTGGTAGCAATCAGCCCCAGCATTTT. It encodes CASSEGSGSNQPQHF.

The rearrangement links TRBV5-1 to TRBJ1-2; 8 bases are a match to TRBD1. CDR1 is SGHRS, CDR2 YFSETQ, per germline. This CDR3 is built from 14 residues. Losses at the gene ends were 5 bases for V and 11 bases for J; bases not matched to a gene: 14. CDR3 sequence (DNA): TGCGCCAGCAGGCCAGACAGGGGAGGGAGGATTTACACCTTC. Residues: CASRPDRGGRIYTF.

The gene calls are TRBV5-4 and TRBJ1-4; 7 positions match TRBD1. V gave up 4 bases and J gave up 0 bases; unmatched junction bases: 3. This CDR3 has 15 residues. Germline V CDR1 and CDR2: SGHNT, YYREEE (reference sequence). The CDR3 coding sequence is TGTGCCAGCAGCCGTGGGACAGCAACTAATGAAAAACTGTTTTTT. Translation gives CASSRGTATNEKLFF. The variable domain in full, with the rest retrieved from reference TRBV5-4 and TRBJ1-4, is ETGVTQSPTHLIKTRGQQVTLRCSSQSGHNTVSWYQQALGQGPQFIFQYYREEENGRGNFPPRFSGLQFPNYSSELNVNALELDDSALYLCASSRGTATNEKLFFGSGTQLSVL.